This TCR beta chain stems from a study of prognosis after radiotherapy for stage I lung cancer. Overall study context: The patients included about 15 who had newly diagnosed primary stage I lung tumors, along with 4 to 6 others who had oligometastatic NSCLC after their primary tumor had been surgically resected.

Genomic DNA yielded TCR beta CDR3, amplified by two-round multiplex PCR. The use of primers specific to each TRBV and TRBJ gene characterized first-round PCR. TCRdb independently ran MiXCR on the multiplex PCR reads; one entry per CDR3 protein. The sample yields approximately 31,000 distinct CDR3 sequences, approximately 51% seen once. General study points: Reduced Shannon entropy following stereotactic body radiation therapy was recorded in patients who developed distant metastases.

The germline V gene encodes CDR1 KGHDR and CDR2 SFDVKD. Between the trimmed V and J ends, which lost 7 bases and 4 bases, there was a span of 21 bases. This CDR3 contains 17 residues. This clonotype has a single count. Its antigen is as yet unknown. The receptor comes from a donor over 45 with non-small cell lung cancer. The V and J genes are TRBV24-1 and TRBJ2-2, with D perhaps TRBD2 (5 bases). Sequenced material: PBMCs, taken before or after stereotactic body radiation therapy (not recorded which). In DNA, the CDR3 is TGTGCCACCAGGGTGGAGGTTAATCGGGGAAGCACCGGGGAGCTGTTTTTT. Protein product: CATRVEVNRGSTGELFF.